Listed here are 27 T cell receptor beta chains from one sample, sequenced in a study of OX40 agonist ivuxolimab in advanced cancers. TCRdb keeps only in-frame clones here, not all; method: immunoSEQ multiplex PCR. The sample yields approximately 60,000 clones, around 90% seen once. The sample was CD4+ or CD8+ T cells sorted from blood, taken in a trial of the OX40 agonist ivuxolimab. The receptors come from an adult with an advanced solid tumor such as melanoma, head and neck, liver or kidney cancer.

V is TRBV5-5 and J is TRBJ2-1, with D unclear. The V end was cut by 0 bases, the J end by 3 bases, with 10 bases between. The CDR3 extends over 15 amino acids. Germline assignment: CDR1 SGHKS and CDR2 YYEKEE (reference sequence). This chain's CDR3 is CASSLALGYYNEQFF. In DNA, the CDR3 is TGTGCCAGCAGCTTGGCCCTGGGGTACTACAATGAGCAGTTCTTC.

The chain links TRBV5-5 to TRBJ2-7, with 11 bases identical to TRBD2. V was clipped by 0 bases and J by 0 bases; unmatched bases: 8. The CDR3 loop spans 18 amino acids. Germline V CDR1 and CDR2: SGHKS, YYEKEE (reference sequence). DNA of the CDR3: TGTGCCAGCAGCTTGGAATGGACTAGCGGGCGTTACTCCTACGAGCAGTACTTC. Its protein product is CASSLEWTSGRYSYEQYF.

The chain joins TRBV10-1 to TRBJ2-7; D is possibly TRBD2 (5 bases). Germline-derived CDR1 and CDR2 are WNHNN and SYGVQD (reference sequence). Trimming left V 4 bases short and J 3 bases short, with 7 bases between. This CDR3 is built from 12 residues. CDR3 nucleotides: TGCGCCAGCAGTGGTGAGGGCTACGAGCAGTACTTC. Translating gives CASSGEGYEQYF.

Notes on this clone: A read error may be the cause here, since a much bigger clone is one base away. Other DNA variants within this sample encode the same CDR3. The CDR3 loop reads CASSQVDTEAFF. CDR3 DNA sequence: TGTGCCAGCAGCCAAGTAGACACTGAAGCTTTCTTT. The gene calls are TRBV4-2 and TRBJ1-1; D call uncertain. The CDR3 has 12 amino acids. Germline assignment: CDR1 LGHNA and CDR2 YNFKEQ. Trimming removed 1 base from V and 3 bases from J, with 3 bases in between.

The V call is TRBV6-6, the J call TRBJ1-5, with 12 bases that match TRBD1. Germline loops: CDR1 MNHNY, CDR2 SVGAGI (reference sequence). With 6 bases clipped from V and 7 bases from J, the junction kept 7 bases outside the gene matches. This CDR3 contains 15 residues. As DNA, the CDR3 is TGTGCCAGCAGCCCGGGACAGGGGGCGAGGCAGCCCCAGCATTTT. Translating it yields CASSPGQGARQPQHF.

This chain joins TRBV4-3 and TRBJ2-1; 9 nucleotides match TRBD2. J lost 5 bases, V lost 3 bases, and 5 bases had no gene match. CDR3 length: 15 residues. The germline V gene has CDR1 LGHNA and CDR2 YSLEER. The CDR3 region is CASSHVLAGDNEQFF. The CDR3, as DNA: TGCGCCAGCAGCCATGTTTTAGCGGGGGACAATGAGCAGTTCTTC.

This clone was counted once. This rearrangement joins TRBV7-9 to TRBJ2-1; 10 bases are a match to TRBD2. Germline trimming cut 0 bases from V and 4 bases from J; bases unmatched to any gene: 9. There are 18 residues in the CDR3. Germline loops: CDR1 SEHNR, CDR2 FQNEAQ (reference sequence). As DNA, the CDR3 is TGTGCCAGCAGCTTAGCGGGGGCTAGCGGGAGAAATTACAATGAGCAGTTCTTC. Its protein is CASSLAGASGRNYNEQFF. The whole variable domain, filled in from reference TRBV7-9 and TRBJ2-1, reads DTGVSQNPRHKITKRGQNVTFRCDPISEHNRLYWYRQTLGQGPEFLTYFQNEAQLEKSRLLSDRFSAERPKGSFSTLEIQRTEQGDSAMYLCASSLAGASGRNYNEQFFGPGTRLTVL.

J is TRBJ2-1 and V is TRBV19; the D is unclear. Trimming took 4 bases from V and 5 from J, leaving 3 bases between them. Germline assignment: CDR1 LNHDA and CDR2 SQIVND (reference sequence). The CDR3 covers 11 residues. The CDR3 spells CASSRNNEQFF. Written as DNA, the CDR3 is TGTGCCAGTAGTAGAAACAATGAGCAGTTCTTC.

This chain connects TRBV27 to TRBJ2-1; a weak D match, TRBD1 (6 bases). In germline, CDR1 is MNHEY, CDR2 SMNVEV (reference sequence). V lost 6 bases to trimming and J lost 6 bases, with 12 bases between them. This CDR3 is 13 amino acids long. For the CDR3, the DNA is TGTGCCAGCAGGCAGGGGTTGGGCAATGAGCAGTTCTTC. Amino acids: CASRQGLGNEQFF.

This chain uses TRBV4-2 with TRBJ2-7, with D perhaps matching TRBD2 (5 bases). V lost 5 bases, J lost 2 bases, and 16 bases lay in between. The CDR3 runs 15 residues. The germline gives CDR1 LGHNA, CDR2 YNFKEQ. The CDR3 DNA reads TGTGCCAGCAGCAACATCGCGGGCGCGACCTACGAGCAGTACTTC. Translated, it gives CASSNIAGATYEQYF.

The rearrangement uses TRBV7-6 and TRBJ2-7, with 11 bases lining up with TRBD2. Per the germline V gene, CDR1 is SGHVS and CDR2 is FNYEAQ. J lost 2 bases, V lost 1 base, and 4 bases had no gene match. The CDR3 consists of 16 residues. The CDR3 DNA follows: TGTGCCAGCAGCTTAGTAGCGGGAGGGCCAACCTACGAGCAGTACTTC. It encodes CASSLVAGGPTYEQYF.

The V call is TRBV10-3, the J call TRBJ2-1; 11 bases are a match to TRBD2. The germline V gene has CDR1 ENHRY and CDR2 SYGVKD. V lost 2 bases and J lost 0; bases outside the gene matches: 15. The CDR3 contains 21 residues. The CDR3 protein is CAISEIVETTSGISSYNEQFF. CDR3 sequence (DNA): TGTGCCATCAGTGAGATAGTCGAAACGACTAGCGGGATATCCTCCTACAATGAGCAGTTCTTC.

V gene TRBV4-1 combines with J gene TRBJ2-1; D gene uncertain. The length of the CDR3 is 14 residues. Germline CDR1 and CDR2: MGHRA and YSYEKL. V was clipped by 0 bases and J by 8 bases, with 11 bases between them. The CDR3, as DNA: TGCGCCAGCAGCCAAGATGCCTCTGGCGATGAGCAGTTCTTC. Protein: CASSQDASGDEQFF.

The chain carries TRBV28 and TRBJ2-1, with TRBD2 identical over 10 bases. The length of the CDR3 is 15 residues. Looked up from germline, CDR1 is MDHEN and CDR2 is SYDVKM. After removal of 8 bases from V and 15 bases from J, the junction contained 19 bases not matched to a gene. CDR3 bases: TGTGCCAGCGGGCCCAGGACTAGCGGTCTTCAGGTCTGGTTCTTC. Translating it yields CASGPRTSGLQVWFF.

The chain has TRBV7-8 and TRBJ2-1; maybe TRBD2 (6 bases). This CDR3 region has 15 residues. The V gene lost 0 bases and the J gene lost 6 bases, with 12 bases spanning the gap. Germline CDR1 SGHVS, CDR2 FQNEAQ. This CDR3 is CASSLAASETNEQFF. The CDR3 nucleotides are TGTGCCAGCAGCTTAGCGGCTAGCGAGACCAATGAGCAGTTCTTC.

The chain links TRBV15 to TRBJ1-2; possibly TRBD1 for D (5 bases). This CDR3 has 13 amino acids. Germline V gives CDR1 LNHNV, CDR2 YYDKDF (reference sequence). V was pared by 4 bases and J by 8 bases, with 14 bases between. CDR3 sequence reads: CATSMTGRRGYTF. Here the CDR3 DNA reads TGTGCCACCAGCATGACGGGGCGCCGGGGCTACACCTTC.

The rearrangement uses TRBV4-3 and TRBJ2-5; 10 bases agree with TRBD1. Germline trimming cut 3 bases from V and 5 bases from J; bases unmatched to any gene: 6. Germline CDR1 reads LGHNA; CDR2 reads YSLEER. The CDR3 covers 15 residues. CDR3: CASSQGGQGIETQYF. The DNA for the CDR3 is TGCGCCAGCAGCCAGGGGGGACAGGGGATTGAGACCCAGTACTTC.

The chain couples TRBV27 to TRBJ2-5; 7 bases are shared with TRBD1. Losses at the gene ends were 0 bases for V and 5 bases for J; bases not matched to a gene: 0. The CDR3 runs to 13 residues. Germline CDR1 is MNHEY and CDR2 is SMNVEV (reference sequence). The CDR3 region is CASSLSGGETQYF. The CDR3 DNA is TGTGCCAGCAGTTTATCAGGGGGCGAGACCCAGTACTTC.

This chain connects TRBV29-1 to TRBJ1-2, with D unresolved. The CDR3 loop spans 13 amino acids. Germline-derived CDR1 and CDR2 are SQVTM and ANQGSEA. With 2 bases removed from V and 4 bases from J, the gap between germline ends came to 11 bases. Here the CDR3 DNA reads TGCAGCGTTGAATTCCAGGACCTCTATGGCTACACCTTC. As protein: CSVEFQDLYGYTF. Full variable domain (remainder filled in from reference TRBV29-1 and TRBJ1-2): SAVISQKPSRDICQRGTSLTIQCQVDSQVTMMFWYRQQPGQSLTLIATANQGSEATYESGFVIDKFPISRPNLTFSTLTVSNMSPEDSSIYLCSVEFQDLYGYTFGSGTRLTVV.

This sequence joins TRBV25-1 and TRBJ2-7, with D uncertain. V was shortened by 5 bases and J by 6 bases, with 14 bases between the two germline ends. The germline V gene has CDR1 MGHDK and CDR2 SYGVNS. This CDR3 is 13 amino acids long. CDR3 bases: TGTGCCAGCAGTCTGCGCCTCGGCTCCGAGCAGTACTTC. Its protein is CASSLRLGSEQYF.

This chain connects TRBV4-1 to TRBJ1-2; perhaps TRBD1 as D (5 bases). The CDR3 extends over 13 amino acids. Germline assignment: CDR1 MGHRA and CDR2 YSYEKL. V was shortened by 1 base and J by 4 bases, with 7 bases between the two germline ends. CDR3 amino acids: CASSQGGTYGYTF. Here the CDR3 DNA reads TGCGCCAGCAGCCAAGGAGGGACCTATGGCTACACCTTC.

The chain combines TRBV6-5 with TRBJ1-5; D is uncertain. Trimming removed 6 bases from V and 3 bases from J, with 9 bases in between. Germline CDR1 MNHEY, CDR2 SVGAGI. The CDR3 has 13 residues. CDR3 DNA sequence: TGTGCCAGCAGCCCCAGCAACAATCAGCCCCAGCATTTT. Its protein product is CASSPSNNQPQHF.

The chain couples TRBV15 to TRBJ2-7; 8 positions match TRBD2. This CDR3 spans 17 amino acids. Germline lookup yields CDR1 LNHNV and CDR2 YYDKDF (reference sequence). V trimming: 0 bases; J trimming: 1 base; junction bases outside the gene matches: 8. CDR3 DNA sequence: TGTGCCACCAGCAGAGATCCCTCACGGGAGGGATCCTACGAGCAGTACTTC. Its translation: CATSRDPSREGSYEQYF. Based on the CDR3 plus reference TRBV15 and TRBJ2-7, the full variable domain is DAMVIQNPRYQVTQFGKPVTLSCSQTLNHNVMYWYQQKSSQAPKLLFHYYDKDFNNEADTPDNFQSRRPNTSFCFLDIRSPGLGDTAMYLCATSRDPSREGSYEQYFGPGTRLTVT.

The chain couples TRBV4-1 to TRBJ2-7; 7 positions agree with TRBD1. Germline V gives CDR1 MGHRA, CDR2 YSYEKL. The CDR3 runs 14 residues. The J segment lost 7 bases and the V segment lost 0 bases, leaving 6 bases of the junction unmatched. CDR3 protein: CASSQDEGANEQYF. CDR3 nucleotide sequence: TGCGCCAGCAGCCAAGATGAGGGGGCGAATGAGCAGTACTTC.

The rearrangement uses TRBV28 and TRBJ1-2; 8 bases match TRBD1. J lost 7 bases, V lost 5 bases, and 15 bases had no gene match. CDR1 MDHEN and CDR2 SYDVKM come from the germline V gene. This CDR3 is 16 amino acids long. CDR3 coding DNA: TGTGCCAGCAGTCCCTTTCCCCAGGGGGCGTCGGGTGGCTACACCTTC. It is translated as CASSPFPQGASGGYTF.

V is TRBV28 and J is TRBJ2-2, with 8 bases that match TRBD2. Germline loops: CDR1 MDHEN, CDR2 SYDVKM. Trimming took 5 bases from V and 4 from J; bases not matched to a gene: 3. The CDR3 is made up of 14 amino acids. The CDR3 sequence is CASSSGSVTGELFF. The CDR3 region has the DNA TGTGCCAGCAGTAGCGGGAGTGTCACCGGGGAGCTGTTTTTT.

This chain links TRBV28 with TRBJ2-2, with 8 bases that match TRBD1. The CDR3 runs to 16 residues. With V trimmed by 7 bases and J by 5 bases, 12 bases remained unmatched. Germline V CDR1 and CDR2: MDHEN, SYDVKM. The CDR3 sequence: CASNKPRGLRTGELFF. The CDR3 region has the DNA TGTGCCAGCAACAAGCCCAGGGGGCTGCGGACCGGGGAGCTGTTTTTT.